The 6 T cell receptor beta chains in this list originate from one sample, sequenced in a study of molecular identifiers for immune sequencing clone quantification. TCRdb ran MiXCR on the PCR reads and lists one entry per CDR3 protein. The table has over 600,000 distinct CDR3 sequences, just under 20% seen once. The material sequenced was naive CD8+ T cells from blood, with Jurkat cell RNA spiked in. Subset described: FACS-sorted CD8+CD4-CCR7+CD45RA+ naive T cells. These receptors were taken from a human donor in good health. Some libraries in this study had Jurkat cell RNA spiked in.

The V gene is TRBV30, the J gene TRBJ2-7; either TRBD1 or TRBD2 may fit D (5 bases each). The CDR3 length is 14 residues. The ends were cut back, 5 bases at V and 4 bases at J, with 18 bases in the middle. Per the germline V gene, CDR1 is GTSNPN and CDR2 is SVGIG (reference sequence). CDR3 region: CAWARGRGEYEQYF. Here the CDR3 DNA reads TGTGCCTGGGCACGGGGCAGAGGAGAATACGAGCAGTACTTC.

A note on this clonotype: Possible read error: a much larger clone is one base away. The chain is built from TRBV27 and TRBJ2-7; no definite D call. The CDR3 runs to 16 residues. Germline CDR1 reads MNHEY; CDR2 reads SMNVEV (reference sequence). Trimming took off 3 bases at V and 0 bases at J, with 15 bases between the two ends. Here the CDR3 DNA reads TGTGCCAGCAGTTTTATGGGCGGAACTGGCTCCTACGAGCAGTACTTC. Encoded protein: CASSFMGGTGSYEQYF.

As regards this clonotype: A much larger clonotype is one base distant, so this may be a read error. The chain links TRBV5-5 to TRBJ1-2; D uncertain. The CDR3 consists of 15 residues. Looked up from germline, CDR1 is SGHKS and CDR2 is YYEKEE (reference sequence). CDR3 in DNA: TGTGCCAGCAGCTCGTCAGGTCTAGCTAACTATGGCTACGCCTTC. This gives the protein CASSSSGLANYGYAF.

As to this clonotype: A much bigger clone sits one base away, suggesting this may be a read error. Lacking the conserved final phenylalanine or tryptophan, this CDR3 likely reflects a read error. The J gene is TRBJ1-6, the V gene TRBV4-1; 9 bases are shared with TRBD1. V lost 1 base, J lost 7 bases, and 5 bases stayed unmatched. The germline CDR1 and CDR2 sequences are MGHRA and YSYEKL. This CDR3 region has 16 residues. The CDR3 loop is CASSQVPGTGNSPLHL. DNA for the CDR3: TGCGCCAGCAGCCAAGTACCGGGGACAGGGAATTCACCCCTCCACTTG.

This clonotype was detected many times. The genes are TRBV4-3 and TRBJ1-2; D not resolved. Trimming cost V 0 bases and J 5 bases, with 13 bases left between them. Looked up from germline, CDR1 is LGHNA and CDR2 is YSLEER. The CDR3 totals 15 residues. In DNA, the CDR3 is TGCGCCAGCAGCCAAGAAGGATCAGGAGTTTATGGCTACACCTTC. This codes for CASSQEGSGVYGYTF.

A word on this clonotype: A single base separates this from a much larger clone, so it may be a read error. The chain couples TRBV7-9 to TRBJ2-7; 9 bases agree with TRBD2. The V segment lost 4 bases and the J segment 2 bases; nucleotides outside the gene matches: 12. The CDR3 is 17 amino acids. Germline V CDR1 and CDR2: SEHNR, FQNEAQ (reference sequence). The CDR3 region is CASSSTSLSGGPYEQYF. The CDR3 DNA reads TGTGCCAGCAGCTCTACCTCTCTTAGCGGGGGCCCCTACGAGCAGTACTTC.